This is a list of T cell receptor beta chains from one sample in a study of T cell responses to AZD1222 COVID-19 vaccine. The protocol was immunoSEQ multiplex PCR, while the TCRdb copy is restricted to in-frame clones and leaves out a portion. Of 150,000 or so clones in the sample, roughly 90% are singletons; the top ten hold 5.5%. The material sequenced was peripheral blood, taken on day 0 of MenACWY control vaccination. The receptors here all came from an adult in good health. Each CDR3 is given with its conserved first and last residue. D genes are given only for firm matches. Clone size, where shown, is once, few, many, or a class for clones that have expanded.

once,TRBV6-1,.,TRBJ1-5,TGTGCCAGCAGTGAAAACGGGCCGGCGGGGCAGCCCCAGCATTTT,CASSENGPAGQPQHF
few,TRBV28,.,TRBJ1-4,TGTGCCAGCTGGGAAGGGGGGGCGACTAATGAAAAACTGTTTTTT,CASWEGGATNEKLFF
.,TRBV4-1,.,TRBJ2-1,TGCGCCAGCAGCCCCACGACCACAGGCAATGAGCAGTTCTTC,CASSPTTTGNEQFF
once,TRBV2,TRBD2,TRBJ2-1,TGTGCCAGCAGTGGACTAGCGGGCGCCTACAATGAGCAGTTCTTC,CASSGLAGAYNEQFF
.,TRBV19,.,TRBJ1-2,TGTGCCAGTAGTAGGGCGAAGGAGATTCTACTCCATGGCTACACCTTC,CASSRAKEILLHGYTF
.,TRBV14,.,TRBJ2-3,TGTGCCAGCAGACCGACTAACACAGATACGCAGTATTTT,CASRPTNTDTQYF
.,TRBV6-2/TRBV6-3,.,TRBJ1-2,TGTGCCAGCAGTCGGGCGACGGTGAACTATGGCTACACCTTC,CASSRATVNYGYTF
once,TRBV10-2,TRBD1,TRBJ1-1,TGCGCCAGCAGTAGACAGGGGGCGCTTCCTGAAGCTTTCTTT,CASSRQGALPEAFF
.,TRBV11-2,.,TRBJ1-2,TGTGCCAGCAGCTTAGGCATAGGCGCAGGCTATGGCTACACCTTC,CASSLGIGAGYGYTF
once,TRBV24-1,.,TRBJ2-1,TGTGCCACCAGTGATTCTTGGACCGATTCCTACAATGAGCAGTTCTTC,CATSDSWTDSYNEQFF
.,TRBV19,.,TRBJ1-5,TGTGCCAGTAGTCCTACACCTTTCTCTCCGGGGAATCAGCCCCAGCATTTT,CASSPTPFSPGNQPQHF